This T cell receptor (beta chain) derives from a study of blood T cells in healthy people across ages. Whole-study results and caveats: Diversity of TCR beta per million T cells declined in a roughly linear way with age. The study found TCR beta diversity correlated strongly with naive T cell percentage.

Trimming took 1 base from V and 2 from J, leaving 19 bases between them. This CDR3 has 18 amino acids. Looked up from germline, CDR1 is SGHTA and CDR2 is FQGNSA. As to this clonotype: The antigen is not known.

The authors ran a second PCR of 7 to 11 cycles using a sample-barcoded 5' primer and a J-beta primer mix. Every cDNA molecule carried a tag from a template-switch adaptor bearing 12 random nucleotides. TCRdb ran MiXCR on the 5' RACE reads and lists one entry per CDR3 protein. Among 540,000 or so distinct CDR3 sequences listed, less than 60% were seen once. This clonotype was sampled from an elderly man in good health. The sample consisted of blood. This rearrangement joins TRBV7-2 to TRBJ2-3; tentative D call: TRBD1 (7 bases). The CDR3 reads CASSLVARGTGDTDTQYF. In DNA, the CDR3 is TGTGCCAGCAGCTTAGTAGCCAGGGGGACGGGGGACACAGATACGCAGTATTTT. Supplemented by reference TRBV7-2 and TRBJ2-3, the full variable domain reads GAGVSQSPSNKVTEKGKDVELRCDPISGHTALYWYRQSLGQGLEFLIYFQGNSAPDKSGLPSDRFSAERTGGSVSTLTIQRTQQEDSAVYLCASSLVARGTGDTDTQYFGPGTRLTVL.